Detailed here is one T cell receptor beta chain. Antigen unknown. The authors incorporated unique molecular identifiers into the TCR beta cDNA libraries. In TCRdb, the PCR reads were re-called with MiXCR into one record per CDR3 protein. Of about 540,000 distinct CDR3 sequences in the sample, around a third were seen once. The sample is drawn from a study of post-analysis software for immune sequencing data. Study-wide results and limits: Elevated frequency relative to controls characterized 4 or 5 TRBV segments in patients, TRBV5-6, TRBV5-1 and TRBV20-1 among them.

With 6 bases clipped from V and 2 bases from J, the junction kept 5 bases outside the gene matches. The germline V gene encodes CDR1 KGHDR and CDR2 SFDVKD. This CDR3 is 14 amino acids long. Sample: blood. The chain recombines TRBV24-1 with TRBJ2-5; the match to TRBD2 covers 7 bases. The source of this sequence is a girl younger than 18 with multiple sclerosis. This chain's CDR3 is CATSPQGGQETQYF. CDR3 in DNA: TGTGCCACCAGTCCCCAGGGAGGGCAAGAGACCCAGTACTTC.